A single sample gave rise to the 2 T cell receptor beta chains below, sequenced in a study of response to subunit inactivated influenza vaccine. TCRdb reprocessed the RT-PCR reads via MiXCR and lists one record per CDR3 protein. The sample carries more than 550,000 distinct CDR3 sequences, about 11% recorded once. The data also belong to a second study, concerning T cells expressing NK-cell markers. That paper adds: It was by 5'RACE template switching with UMIs that TCR beta cDNA was made.

The sequences come from PBMCs from blood, collected on the day of vaccination. Every receptor here comes from a man in his fifties or sixties who received an inactivated influenza vaccine.

This clonotype came up many times. V and J are TRBV15 and TRBJ1-1; the match to TRBD1 covers 8 bases. The CDR3 loop spans 12 amino acids. Germline CDR1 and CDR2: LNHNV and YYDKDF (reference sequence). The junction had 6 bases not matched to a gene; V was cut back by 5 bases and J by 10 bases. CDR3 coding DNA: TGTGCCACCAGCGGGATAGGACAGGGAGCTTTCTTT. Residues: CATSGIGQGAFF.

The rearrangement links TRBV5-6 to TRBJ1-1; D gene uncertain. Deletions cut 4 bases from V and 4 bases from J, with 8 bases between. This CDR3 region has 12 residues. Per the germline V gene, CDR1 is SGHDT and CDR2 is YYEEEE. CDR3 protein: CASSILPTEAFF. The CDR3, as DNA: TGTGCCAGCAGCATACTACCCACTGAAGCTTTCTTT.